This T cell receptor beta chain was identified in a study of Graves' ophthalmopathy and Graves' hyperthyroidism. Turning to the study itself: Pretreatment peripheral blood was obtained at initial diagnosis. Study results and caveats: A model built from 13 signatures distinguished ophthalmopathy from stable hyperthyroidism with 85% to 90% sensitivity and approximately 81% specificity. The authors also found most expanded thyroid clonotypes above 0.001 frequency in blood.

Scientists amplified the TCR beta CDR3 regions from RNA transcripts. Scientists carried out first-round RT-PCR using HTBI primers and then a second-round multiplex PCR. In TCRdb, the multiplex PCR reads were re-called with MiXCR into one record per CDR3 protein. The sample includes roughly 300,000 distinct CDR3 sequences, 15% to 20% of them seen just once. Out of about 9.6 ml of fresh peripheral blood, PBMCs were obtained. This clonotype was detected ten times or more. Its target is not known. Trimming removed 5 bases from V and 6 bases from J, with 17 bases in between. The CDR3 has 15 residues. CDR1 and CDR2 (germline): SNHLY, FYNNEI.

Sequences were obtained from peripheral blood. The clonotype was recovered from an adult man with Graves' ophthalmopathy. The chain combines TRBV2 with TRBJ1-5, with no clear D. The CDR3 coding sequence is TGTGCCAGCAGTAAAACCGGGGTAGATCGTCAGCCCCAGCATTTT. It translates to CASSKTGVDRQPQHF.